The 14 T cell receptor beta chains below come from one sample, sequenced in a study of lymphopenia after photon versus proton radiotherapy. Sequencing was performed with immunoSEQ multiplex PCR; in TCRdb, only in-frame clones are kept and a portion is missing. The sample has about 160,000 clones; 70% to 90% are singletons. Sequenced material: peripheral blood, taken from a patient treated with photon-based radiotherapy. The source is a man aged 50 to 60 with gastric cancer.

The chain employs TRBV7-2 and TRBJ1-2; the D is unclear. V lost 4 bases, J lost 0 bases, and 6 bases lay in between. CDR1 is SGHTA and CDR2 is FQGNSA in the germline V gene. This CDR3 is 13 amino acids long. CDR3 nucleotides: TGTGCCAGCAGCTACGGACCTAACTATGGCTACACCTTC. Its translation is CASSYGPNYGYTF.

The chain recombines TRBV28 with TRBJ1-4; D is perhaps TRBD1 (6 bases). Trimming shortened V by 6 bases and J by 8 bases, and 16 bases separated the two germline ends. The CDR3 is 14 amino acids. In germline, CDR1 is MDHEN, CDR2 SYDVKM. This chain's CDR3 is CASSLGGMGEKLFF. The CDR3 region has the DNA TGTGCCAGCAGCCTCGGGGGCATGGGAGAAAAACTGTTTTTT.

The chain employs TRBV10-3 and TRBJ1-2, with 7 bases fitting TRBD1. Looked up from germline, CDR1 is ENHRY and CDR2 is SYGVKD. The ends lost 2 bases at V and 4 bases at J; junction bases unmatched: 7. This CDR3 spans 15 amino acids. CDR3 DNA sequence: TGTGCCATCAGTGAGAGGACAGGAATTATCTATGGCTACACCTTC. Encoded protein: CAISERTGIIYGYTF.

This chain links TRBV18 with TRBJ2-3, with 7 positions matching TRBD2. V trimming: 3 bases; J trimming: 1 base; junction bases outside the gene matches: 13. This CDR3 region has 18 residues. The V gene's germline CDR1 is KGHSH and CDR2 LQKENI. CDR3 in DNA: TGTGCCAGCTCACCTCTGGCGGGAGCCTTCGGGGGCACAGATACGCAGTATTTT. Translating gives CASSPLAGAFGGTDTQYF.

The V call is TRBV29-1, the J call TRBJ2-3; D is undetermined. CDR1 is SQVTM, CDR2 ANQGSEA, per germline. V was shortened by 6 bases and J by 0 bases, with 13 bases between the two germline ends. CDR3 length equals 14 residues. CDR3 in amino acids: CSVMDGVSTDTQYF. The CDR3 DNA reads TGCAGCGTCATGGACGGAGTTAGCACAGATACGCAGTATTTT.

The chain couples TRBV7-2 to TRBJ1-1; 10 nucleotides agree with TRBD1. Germline values: CDR1 SGHTA, CDR2 FQGNSA. The CDR3 extends over 12 amino acids. After removal of 5 bases from V and 11 bases from J, the junction contained 5 bases not matched to a gene. In nucleotides, the CDR3 is TGTGCCAGCAGCCTACGACAGGGGGCGGCTTTCTTT. Its protein is CASSLRQGAAFF.

The CDR3 sequence is CASSIGQINYGYTF. The CDR3 DNA reads TGTGCCAGTAGTATAGGACAGATTAACTATGGCTACACCTTC. The chain employs TRBV19 and TRBJ1-2; possibly TRBD1 for D (5 bases). Trimming shortened V by 1 base and J by 1 base, and 7 bases separated the two germline ends. The CDR3 totals 14 residues. Germline CDR1 LNHDA, CDR2 SQIVND (reference sequence).

A note on this clone: Additional DNA sequences in this sample encode the identical CDR3. The CDR3 nucleotides read TGTGCCTGGAGTGTTAACACAGATACGCAGTATTTT. Translating it yields CAWSVNTDTQYF. The chain recombines TRBV30 with TRBJ2-3; D is unresolved. Looked up from germline, CDR1 is GTSNPN and CDR2 is SVGIG (reference sequence). V lost 0 bases, J lost 2 bases, and 3 bases lay in between. The CDR3 extends over 12 amino acids. Filled out from reference TRBV30 and TRBJ2-3, the complete variable domain reads SQTIHQWPATLVQPVGSPLSLECTVEGTSNPNLYWYRQAAGRGLQLLFYSVGIGQISSEVPQNLSASRPQDRQFILSSKKLLLSDSGFYLCAWSVNTDTQYFGPGTRLTVL.

This chain links TRBV5-4 with TRBJ1-1; weak D call: TRBD1 (5 bases). Trimming took 4 bases from V and 0 from J, leaving 10 bases between them. This CDR3 has 14 residues. CDR1 is SGHNT and CDR2 is YYREEE in the germline V gene (reference sequence). This CDR3 is CASSTGGVNTEAFF. CDR3 nucleotide sequence: TGTGCCAGCAGCACGGGGGGAGTGAACACTGAAGCTTTCTTT. Variable domain in full (rest from reference TRBV5-4 and TRBJ1-1): ETGVTQSPTHLIKTRGQQVTLRCSSQSGHNTVSWYQQALGQGPQFIFQYYREEENGRGNFPPRFSGLQFPNYSSELNVNALELDDSALYLCASSTGGVNTEAFFGQGTRLTVV.

This chain connects TRBV4-3 to TRBJ1-1; no reliable D call. This CDR3 is built from 14 residues. From germline, CDR1 is LGHNA and CDR2 YSLEER. V was shortened by 0 bases and J by 0 bases, with 5 bases between the two germline ends. CDR3 nucleotides: TGCGCCAGCAGCCAAGAAGTCCTGAACACTGAAGCTTTCTTT. Translated: CASSQEVLNTEAFF.

This clone occurred a few times. Other DNA sequences of this sample code for an identical CDR3. This rearrangement joins TRBV18 to TRBJ1-2, with TRBD1 matching over 8 bases. Germline CDR1 KGHSH, CDR2 LQKENI. There are 14 residues in the CDR3. After removal of 2 bases from V and 3 bases from J, the junction contained 2 bases not matched to a gene. CDR3 coding DNA: TGTGCCAGCTCACCAGGACAGGGAGACTATGGCTACACCTTC. It encodes CASSPGQGDYGYTF.

The chain has TRBV28 and TRBJ1-5, with a tentative D call TRBD1 (5 bases). Germline CDR1 is MDHEN and CDR2 is SYDVKM. There are 17 residues in the CDR3. V was cut by 1 base and J by 1 base, with 14 bases left in between. The CDR3 here is CASSLLWGWRSNQPQHF. DNA for the CDR3: TGTGCCAGCAGTTTATTATGGGGGTGGAGGAGCAATCAGCCCCAGCATTTT. Looking up the rest from reference TRBV28 and TRBJ1-5 gives the full variable domain: DVKVTQSSRYLVKRTGEKVFLECVQDMDHENMFWYRQDPGLGLRLIYFSYDVKMKEKGDIPEGYSVSREKKERFSLILESASTNQTSMYLCASSLLWGWRSNQPQHFGDGTRLSIL.

V usage is TRBV27 and J usage is TRBJ2-1; D is uncertain. CDR1 is MNHEY and CDR2 is SMNVEV in the germline V gene (reference sequence). V was cut by 2 bases and J by 6 bases, with 5 bases left in between. The CDR3 totals 12 residues. The CDR3 DNA sequence: TGTGCCAGCAGTTTAACGTTCAATGAGCAGTTCTTC. Translated: CASSLTFNEQFF.

The chain has TRBV29-1 and TRBJ2-1, with 9 bases aligning to TRBD1. J lost 10 bases, V lost 6 bases, and 10 bases had no gene match. CDR3 length: 13 residues. Germline CDR1 and CDR2: SQVTM and ANQGSEA. The CDR3: CSVDGTGMNEQFF. The DNA for the CDR3 is TGCAGCGTGGACGGGACAGGGATGAACGAGCAGTTCTTC.